This T cell receptor (beta chain) derives from a study of blood T cell repertoires in COVID-19. Study information: T cells, B-cell-depleted T cells, or PBMCs supplied cDNA or gDNA.

CDR3 length: 15 amino acids. Trimming took off 8 bases at V and 6 bases at J, with 20 bases between the two ends. CDR1 is MNHEY, CDR2 SMNVEV, per germline (reference sequence). Repertoires were generated with immunoSEQ multiplex PCR, while TCRdb's copy carries only in-frame clones and drops some. The profile shows 120,000 or so clones, about four fifths of them singletons. The specimen was peripheral blood. V gene TRBV27 combines with J gene TRBJ2-1, with no clear D. The clonotype originates from a man in his forties with active or convalescent COVID-19. For the CDR3, the DNA is TGTGCCAGCGCCTTACTCCTAACTCAACCCAATGAGCAGTTCTTC. It specifies CASALLLTQPNEQFF.